This TCR beta chain is from a study of cytomegalovirus exposure and HLA in healthy donors. Study conclusions and caveats: More clonal expansion characterized HLA-associated TCR beta chains than equally common others in a later analysis. In a later analysis, the majority of CMV-associated beta chains seemingly showed HLA restriction.

Germline loops: CDR1 LNHDA, CDR2 SQIVND (reference sequence). Losses at the gene ends were 5 bases for V and 3 bases for J; bases not matched to a gene: 20. The CDR3 runs to 20 residues. The PCR ran on 60 Vbeta and 13 Jbeta primers. This table comes from immunoSEQ multiplex PCR, and its TCRdb copy is limited to in-frame clones, with some not included. The sample carries about 140,000 clones, roughly 78% recorded once. Regarding this clone: Its target is not known.

Source material: PBMCs. This TCR came from a female donor in good health and CMV-seronegative. The chain carries TRBV19 and TRBJ2-2, with 8 positions matching TRBD1. The CDR3 DNA sequence: TGTGCCAGTAGTCCCTGTAACGTCAGGGGGCGTGCAGTTTACACCGGGGAGCTGTTTTTT. Translating gives CASSPCNVRGRAVYTGELFF.